This T cell receptor (beta chain) comes out of a study of tumor and adjacent non-tumor tissue in lung cancer. Study-level results: In normal lung, the top 100 clones were significantly more dominant than in tumor.

The template was RNA from unsorted bulk tissue. The CDR3 totals 14 residues. The V end was cut by 8 bases, the J end by 0 bases, with 16 bases between. Germline-derived CDR1 and CDR2 are DFQATT and SNEGSKA (reference sequence). Notes on this clonotype: Its matching antigen is unknown.

The library came from three nested PCR rounds adapted from ARM-PCR protocols. One entry per CDR3 protein, called by TCRdb with MiXCR from the multiplex PCR reads. The table records 200,000 or so distinct CDR3 sequences, roughly 70% of them present only once. Sequencing was done on a sample of lung tumor tissue. This clonotype was sampled from a man in his 60s with non-small cell lung cancer. This chain connects TRBV20-1 to TRBJ1-2; no definite D call. CDR3 sequence (DNA): TGCAGTACCCGGTGGATAGATGCTAACTATGGCTACACCTTC. This translates into CSTRWIDANYGYTF.